These 19 T cell receptor beta chains were all obtained from the same sample, sequenced in a study of T-cell memory formation after mild COVID-19. TCRdb ran MiXCR on the 5' RACE reads and lists one entry per CDR3 protein. The sample has more than 350,000 distinct CDR3 sequences, about 17% seen once. The sample taken for sequencing was PBMCs or a T cell subset sorted from them (not recorded which). The source is a man aged 18 to 30 who had mild COVID-19 (a few samples of this study predate the infection). Cell type and time point are not known.

The chain is built from TRBV27 and TRBJ1-1, with D uncertain. Germline V gives CDR1 MNHEY, CDR2 SMNVEV (reference sequence). This CDR3 has 13 amino acids. The V end lost 5 bases, the J end lost 3 bases, and 10 bases lay between the germline ends. CDR3 sequence: CASSPYVDTEAFF. DNA for the CDR3: TGTGCCAGCAGTCCCTATGTGGACACTGAAGCTTTCTTT.

This clonotype was counted between two and nine times. The chain is built from TRBV12-3 or TRBV12-4 and TRBJ2-5; perhaps TRBD2 as D (6 bases). Between the trimmed V and J ends, which lost 7 bases and 2 bases, there was a span of 14 bases. The CDR3 runs to 14 residues. CDR3 region: CASTPGLPQETQYF. The CDR3 nucleotides are TGTGCCAGCACACCGGGACTCCCTCAAGAGACCCAGTACTTC.

The chain joins TRBV4-3 to TRBJ1-1; TRBD1 agrees at 10 bases. Germline values: CDR1 LGHNA, CDR2 YSLEER. The CDR3 is 14 amino acids. V was clipped by 2 bases and J by 6 bases; unmatched bases: 3. The CDR3: CASSQRDRGPEAFF. The CDR3 nucleotides are TGCGCCAGCAGCCAAAGGGACAGGGGACCTGAAGCTTTCTTT.

This sequence joins TRBV9 and TRBJ2-3; 9 bases match TRBD1. Germline CDR1 is SGDLS and CDR2 is YYNGEE. Trimming took 4 bases from V and 3 from J; bases not matched to a gene: 3. The CDR3 runs to 14 residues. The CDR3 sequence is CASSRDRETDTQYF. The CDR3 region has the DNA TGTGCCAGCAGCCGGGACAGGGAGACAGATACGCAGTATTTT. The whole variable domain, remainder taken from reference TRBV9 and TRBJ2-3, is DSGVTQTPKHLITATGQRVTLRCSPRSGDLSVYWYQQSLDQGLQFLIQYYNGEERAKGNILERFSAQQFPDLHSELNLSSLELGDSALYFCASSRDRETDTQYFGPGTRLTVL.

In the case of this clonotype: The final CDR3 position lacks the conserved phenylalanine or tryptophan, pointing to a likely read error. It is unclear where the CDR3 begins or ends on the DNA, so no DNA is shown, and the CDR3 is as TCRdb lists it. This sequence joins TRBV30 and TRBJ2-1; TRBD2, the table's D call, lacks a check against the DNA. The CDR3 spans 15 amino acids, including both terminal residues. Germline lookup yields CDR1 GTSNPN and CDR2 SVGIG (reference sequence). The CDR3 protein is CAWSVQRGGLAPVSI.

For this clonotype: One end of the junction does not line up with germline, which may come from a read error. The chain links TRBV25-1 to TRBJ2-1, with D possibly TRBD2 on 6 matching bases. The V gene's germline CDR1 is MGHDK and CDR2 SYGVNS. The CDR3 extends over 11 amino acids. For the CDR3, the DNA is TGTGCCAGCAGGGGGACTCCTCACCAGATCTTC. It translates to CASRGTPHQIF.

This clonotype has more than one count but fewer than ten. This chain links TRBV7-9 with TRBJ2-5; D might be TRBD2 (7 bases). The CDR3 spans 15 residues. The V end was cut by 4 bases, the J end by 2 bases, with 14 bases between. CDR1 and CDR2 (germline): SEHNR, FQNEAQ (reference sequence). CDR3 residues: CASSSWGGGQETQYF. Written as DNA, the CDR3 is TGTGCCAGCAGCTCCTGGGGAGGGGGACAAGAGACCCAGTACTTC.

This clonotype was seen a few times. The rearrangement links TRBV28 to TRBJ2-7; 8 positions agree with TRBD2. Germline-derived CDR1 and CDR2 are MDHEN and SYDVKM. V dropped 0 bases and J dropped 3; count of bases not matched to a gene: 13. This CDR3 has 18 residues. The CDR3 here is CASSLCSSENSGDYEQYV. The CDR3 nucleotides read TGTGCCAGCAGTTTATGCTCCTCGGAGAATAGCGGGGACTACGAGCAGTACGTC.

The chain has TRBV7-8 and TRBJ1-6; 7 nucleotides match TRBD1. Germline trimming cut 1 base from V and 6 bases from J; bases unmatched to any gene: 6. Germline lookup yields CDR1 SGHVS and CDR2 FQNEAQ. This CDR3 is 16 amino acids long. In DNA form, the CDR3 reads TGTGCCAGCAGCTTAGGACAGGGTTACTCTAATTCACCCCTCCACTTT. It is translated as CASSLGQGYSNSPLHF.

This clonotype was seen a few times. The chain couples TRBV5-1 to TRBJ1-6; no clear D gene. Germline-derived CDR1 and CDR2 are SGHRS and YFSETQ. Trimming removed 0 bases from V and 8 bases from J, with 12 bases in between. This CDR3 has 15 amino acids. The CDR3 sequence: CASSLGATSDSPLHF. The CDR3, as DNA: TGCGCCAGCAGCTTGGGCGCAACTTCGGATTCACCCCTCCACTTT.

The chain recombines TRBV4-2 with TRBJ2-7; TRBD1 is a possible D gene (5 bases). Germline V gene lookup returns CDR1 LGHNA and CDR2 YNFKEQ. Trimming took 5 bases from V and 6 from J, leaving 8 bases between them. This CDR3 contains 11 residues. The CDR3 DNA follows: TGTGCCAGCAGCTCAGGGTTCGAGCAGTACTTC. Its protein product is CASSSGFEQYF.

This clonotype came up a few times. The V gene is TRBV9, the J gene TRBJ2-5; D ambiguous. V dropped 0 bases and J dropped 1 base, with 7 bases sitting between them. Per germline, CDR1 SGDLS and CDR2 YYNGEE. The CDR3 sequence is 14 residues long. The CDR3 loop reads CASSVGRIQETQYF. The CDR3 nucleotides read TGTGCCAGCAGCGTAGGACGGATCCAAGAGACCCAGTACTTC. Together with reference TRBV9 and TRBJ2-5, the CDR3 gives the full variable domain: DSGVTQTPKHLITATGQRVTLRCSPRSGDLSVYWYQQSLDQGLQFLIQYYNGEERAKGNILERFSAQQFPDLHSELNLSSLELGDSALYFCASSVGRIQETQYFGPGTRLLVL.

In this sample, this clonotype turned up a few times. CDR3 sequence (DNA): TGTGCCAGCAGCTCCCGGGGGGCCGCCACAGATACGCAGTATTTT. Amino acids: CASSSRGAATDTQYF. The V call is TRBV6-6, the J call TRBJ2-3, with a possible D match to TRBD2 (7 bases). Germline V gene lookup returns CDR1 MNHNY and CDR2 SVGAGI (reference sequence). CDR3 length equals 15 residues. Trimming stripped 6 bases from V and 2 bases from J, with 15 bases between.

This clonotype appeared a few times. V gene TRBV7-9 combines with J gene TRBJ1-1, with D perhaps TRBD1 (5 bases). The CDR3 has 12 residues. Trimming stripped 5 bases from V and 7 bases from J, with 11 bases between. CDR1 SEHNR and CDR2 FQNEAQ come from the germline V gene (reference sequence). CDR3 DNA sequence: TGTGCCAGCAGCGGGGCATGGGGTGAAGCTTTCTTT. It encodes CASSGAWGEAFF.

The chain is built from TRBV29-1 and TRBJ2-1; D remains unclear. This CDR3 region has 10 residues. Germline V gene sequence: CDR1 SQVTM, CDR2 ANQGSEA. V gave up 6 bases and J gave up 10 bases, with 10 bases separating them. CDR3 nucleotide sequence: TGCAGCGTCAGGCAAACAGAGCAGTTCTTC. This sequence encodes CSVRQTEQFF.

The chain joins TRBV7-2 to TRBJ2-1, with a tentative D call TRBD1 (5 bases). The CDR3 is 15 amino acids. The ends were cut back, 1 base at V and 3 bases at J, with 10 bases in the middle. The germline gives CDR1 SGHTA, CDR2 FQGNSA. This chain's CDR3 is CASSLDPQGYNEQFF. DNA for the CDR3: TGTGCCAGCAGCTTAGACCCGCAGGGCTACAATGAGCAGTTCTTC.

This clonotype has a count of ten or more. The chain has TRBV5-6 and TRBJ2-7, with D possibly being TRBD1 (6 bases). V lost 3 bases and J lost 3, with 13 bases in between. The CDR3 has 14 amino acids. Germline CDR1 and CDR2: SGHDT and YYEEEE. The CDR3 nucleotides are TGTGCCAGCAGCTATGGGGACATGGGCTACGAGCAGTACGTC. Translated, it gives CASSYGDMGYEQYV.

The CDR3 nucleotides read TGTGCCAGCAGAATGGGTTGGGATGAGCAGTTCTTC. Amino acid sequence: CASRMGWDEQFF. The chain couples TRBV7-2 to TRBJ2-1; no clear D. The CDR3 has 12 residues. Trimming left V 6 bases short and J 8 bases short, with 11 bases between. CDR1 SGHTA and CDR2 FQGNSA come from the germline V gene.

This clonotype has just a few counts. The chain uses TRBV11-2 and TRBJ1-1, with D unclear. Trimming pared 5 bases from V and 4 bases from J, leaving 17 bases between. Per germline, CDR1 SGHAT and CDR2 FQNNGV. The CDR3 runs 15 residues. In DNA, the CDR3 is TGTGCCAGCAGCCAAGGAGTCTGGGAGGGCACTGAAGCTTTCTTT. Its translation: CASSQGVWEGTEAFF. The full variable domain, with the rest looked up from reference TRBV11-2 and TRBJ1-1, is EAGVAQSPRYKIIEKRQSVAFWCNPISGHATLYWYQQILGQGPKLLIQFQNNGVVDDSQLPKDRFSAERLKGVDSTLKIQPAKLEDSAVYLCASSQGVWEGTEAFFGQGTRLTVV.